What follows are 20 T cell receptor beta chains derived from one specimen sequenced in a study of patients and donors after allogeneic stem cell transplantation (dated by TCRdb to about 2020). The library relied on RT-PCR. Instrument used: NextSeq 550. TCRdb reanalyzed the raw reads on its own, using fastp at Q25 for trimming and MiXCR for clone calling, and kept in-frame beta chains. Each CDR3 protein gets just one entry, which takes the most common genes and DNA from the rows behind it. In all, the sample holds around 170,000 distinct CDR3 sequences, and approximately 24% of those were seen once. The ten largest clones take up roughly 27% of the sample. Sequencing input: blood, either unsorted or a sorted T cell fraction (not recorded which). These receptors were collected from a human donor who was either an allogeneic HSCT recipient or a stem cell or donor lymphocyte infusion donor (not recorded which). It is not recorded whose cells these are; they may come from a transplant donor.

This clonotype has a handful of counts. This chain joins TRBV3-1 and TRBJ2-7; the D gene is possibly TRBD1 (5 bases). CDR3 length equals 13 residues. Germline CDR1 is LGHDT and CDR2 is YNNKEL (reference sequence). Trimming pared 5 bases from V and 4 bases from J, leaving 12 bases between. DNA of the CDR3: TGTGCCAGCAGCGGCCAGGGTGGATACGAGCAGTACTTC. Amino acids: CASSGQGGYEQYF.

This clonotype was picked up a small number of times. V and J are TRBV5-1 and TRBJ2-1; D remains ambiguous. Trimming cost V 4 bases and J 0 bases, with 11 bases left between them. Germline V lookup: CDR1 SGHRS, CDR2 YFSETQ. CDR3 size: 15 residues. For the CDR3, the DNA is TGCGCCAGCAGCCAGTGGCTTCACTCCTACAATGAGCAGTTCTTC. This encodes CASSQWLHSYNEQFF.

This clonotype was observed a handful of times. This chain joins TRBV20-1 and TRBJ2-7, with 8 bases fitting TRBD1. The V segment lost 3 bases and the J segment 3 bases; nucleotides outside the gene matches: 4. Germline lookup yields CDR1 DFQATT and CDR2 SNEGSKA (reference sequence). The CDR3 is 13 residues long. As DNA, the CDR3 is TGCAGTGCTAGGGACAGGGTGCGCTACGAGCAGTACTTC. Residues: CSARDRVRYEQYF.

This clonotype has a handful of counts. The V gene is TRBV5-1, the J gene TRBJ2-1, with D unresolved. The V and J ends lost 0 bases and 8 bases respectively, with 12 bases between them. The CDR3 is made up of 14 amino acids. The germline V gene has CDR1 SGHRS and CDR2 YFSETQ. The CDR3 loop is CASSLAKVRDEQFF. The CDR3 DNA reads as TGCGCCAGCAGCTTGGCCAAAGTTCGGGATGAGCAGTTCTTC. Filled out from reference TRBV5-1 and TRBJ2-1, the complete variable domain reads KAGVTQTPRYLIKTRGQQVTLSCSPISGHRSVSWYQQTPGQGLQFLFEYFSETQRNKGNFPGRFSGRQFSNSRSEMNVSTLELGDSALYLCASSLAKVRDEQFFGPGTRLTVL.

This chain connects TRBV7-8 to TRBJ2-5, with TRBD1 matching over 10 bases. The ends lost 4 bases at V and 5 bases at J; junction bases unmatched: 7. The CDR3 is 15 residues long. CDR1 is SGHVS, CDR2 FQNEAQ, per germline. CDR3: CASSSRQGAAETQYF. The CDR3 DNA is TGTGCCAGCAGCTCCCGACAGGGGGCGGCGGAGACCCAGTACTTC.

This clonotype has a count of ten or more. This chain joins TRBV12-3 or TRBV12-4 and TRBJ1-5; weak D call: TRBD1 (6 bases). V was shortened by 10 bases and J by 4 bases, with 14 bases between the two germline ends. The CDR3 runs to 13 residues. The CDR3 DNA sequence: TGTGCCACCGGGAGGGGGGCTAATCAGCCCCAGCATTTT. Amino acid sequence: CATGRGANQPQHF.

This clonotype came up a few times. V usage is TRBV21-1 and J usage is TRBJ2-7; the table's D gene call, TRBD1, was not cross checked with the DNA. TRBV21-1 is given as a pseudogene. The CDR3 contains 16 residues. CDR3 in amino acids: CASTVRSEATGYEQYF. As DNA, the CDR3 is TGTGCCAGCACCGTCCGTTCAGAGGCGACAGGCTACGAGCAGTACTTC.

The chain employs TRBV12-3 or TRBV12-4 and TRBJ1-5; D may be TRBD1 (5 bases). The CDR3 loop spans 14 amino acids. Deletions cut 2 bases from V and 11 bases from J, with 16 bases between. CDR3 residues: CASSLTQVNSAQHF. The CDR3 DNA sequence: TGTGCCAGCAGTTTAACACAGGTTAATTCGGCCCAGCATTTT.

The V gene is TRBV7-4, the J gene TRBJ1-1, with 9 bases identical to TRBD1. Germline CDR1 and CDR2: SGHVT and SQSDAQ. The V gene end was trimmed by 5 bases and the J gene end by 5 bases; junction bases not matched to a gene: 3. The CDR3 is 13 residues long. CDR3 bases: TGTGCCAGCAGCCGGGACAGGGAGACTGAAGCTTTCTTT. As protein: CASSRDRETEAFF.

This rearrangement joins TRBV12-3 or TRBV12-4 to TRBJ1-5; no firm D call. The CDR3 consists of 15 residues. V was cut by 6 bases and J by 2 bases, with 14 bases left in between. The CDR3 spells CASSVPGRRNQPQHF. CDR3 sequence (DNA): TGTGCCAGCAGCGTTCCGGGGAGGCGCAATCAGCCCCAGCATTTT.

CDR3 nucleotide sequence: TGTGCCATCAAAAACCTCCCTTCCTACGAGCAGTACTTC. Amino acids: CAIKNLPSYEQYF. The chain has TRBV10-3 and TRBJ2-7; the D is unclear. Deletions cut 7 bases from V and 1 base from J, with 11 bases between. The CDR3 is made up of 13 amino acids. The germline gives CDR1 ENHRY, CDR2 SYGVKD.

This clonotype was counted a few times. This chain joins TRBV15 and TRBJ1-2; tentative D call: TRBD1 (6 bases). Looked up from germline, CDR1 is LNHNV and CDR2 is YYDKDF (reference sequence). This CDR3 comprises 15 residues. Trimming took 4 bases from V and 4 from J, leaving 16 bases between them. The CDR3 reads CATSKRQEGGYGYTF. The CDR3 DNA follows: TGTGCCACCAGCAAAAGACAGGAGGGCGGCTATGGCTACACCTTC. The full variable domain, rest sourced from reference TRBV15 and TRBJ1-2, is DAMVIQNPRYQVTQFGKPVTLSCSQTLNHNVMYWYQQKSSQAPKLLFHYYDKDFNNEADTPDNFQSRRPNTSFCFLDIRSPGLGDTAMYLCATSKRQEGGYGYTFGSGTRLTVV.

CDR3 DNA: TGTGCCAGCAGCCCACTTGGTGGAAAACTGTTTTTT. It is translated as CASSPLGGKLFF. The chain employs TRBV12-3 or TRBV12-4 and TRBJ1-4; D is ambiguous. V was cut by 6 bases and J by 10 bases, with 12 bases left in between. The CDR3 runs 12 residues.

This clonotype appeared a single time. The rearrangement links TRBV7-2 to TRBJ2-3; no clear D gene. The V end lost 5 bases, the J end lost 1 base, and 16 bases lay between the germline ends. Germline V gene data show CDR1 as SGHTA and CDR2 as FQGNSA. The CDR3 has 16 amino acids. CDR3 sequence: CASSPSLGLRTDTQYF. The CDR3 DNA reads TGTGCCAGCAGCCCCTCCCTGGGCCTGCGCACAGATACGCAGTATTTT.

J is TRBJ2-3 and V is TRBV5-5; 8 bases align to TRBD2. CDR1 and CDR2 (germline): SGHKS, YYEKEE (reference sequence). The CDR3 is made up of 16 amino acids. Losses at the gene ends were 2 bases for V and 3 bases for J; bases not matched to a gene: 8. CDR3 sequence: CASSLTAGAGTDTQYF. The CDR3 bases are TGTGCCAGCAGCTTAACAGCGGGGGCCGGGACAGATACGCAGTATTTT.

This clonotype was seen at least ten times. J is TRBJ1-1 and V is TRBV6-5; 9 bases line up with TRBD1. Germline loops: CDR1 MNHEY, CDR2 SVGAGI. After removal of 7 bases from V and 1 base from J, the junction contained 7 bases not matched to a gene. There are 15 residues in the CDR3. The CDR3 protein is CASIADRGRNTEAFF. In DNA form, the CDR3 reads TGTGCCAGCATTGCGGACAGGGGCAGGAACACTGAAGCTTTCTTT.

This clonotype was detected a few times. DNA for the CDR3: TGTGCCAGCTCACCCTCCTACGACAGGGTCGTCTTGGGAAACACCATATATTTT. Translated: CASSPSYDRVVLGNTIYF. The chain couples TRBV18 to TRBJ1-3, with TRBD1 matching over 7 bases. With V trimmed by 3 bases and J by 4 bases, 15 bases remained unmatched. Germline-derived CDR1 and CDR2 are KGHSH and LQKENI. The CDR3 totals 18 residues.

The rearrangement links TRBV5-1 to TRBJ1-1; the match to TRBD1 covers 7 bases. V trimming: 4 bases; J trimming: 5 bases; junction bases outside the gene matches: 11. This CDR3 has 15 amino acids. Germline V CDR1 and CDR2: SGHRS, YFSETQ. CDR3 amino acids: CASSEGAGGQTEAFF. The CDR3 DNA sequence: TGCGCCAGCAGCGAGGGGGCCGGGGGGCAAACTGAAGCTTTCTTT.

This clonotype was seen many times. V usage is TRBV20-1 and J usage is TRBJ1-4; no clear D gene. The V gene's germline CDR1 is DFQATT and CDR2 SNEGSKA (reference sequence). This CDR3 is 11 amino acids long. Trimming cost V 3 bases and J 6 bases, with 5 bases left between them. CDR3 bases: TGCAGTGCTAGGACCTATGAAAAACTGTTTTTT. As protein: CSARTYEKLFF.

This clonotype has only a few counts. The CDR3 loop is CSATRTGTENEKLFF. In nucleotides, the CDR3 is TGCAGTGCTACCCGAACGGGGACCGAGAATGAAAAACTGTTTTTT. J is TRBJ1-4 and V is TRBV20-1, with D tentatively TRBD1 (5 bases). Trimming pared 4 bases from V and 5 bases from J, leaving 17 bases between. Germline CDR1 DFQATT, CDR2 SNEGSKA (reference sequence). The CDR3 loop spans 15 amino acids.